These T cell receptor beta chains were read from a single sample in a study of blood T cells in healthy people across ages. TCRdb recomputed calls from the 5' RACE reads with MiXCR, one row per CDR3 protein. The table shows roughly 1,500,000 distinct CDR3 sequences, with roughly 40% occurring only once. The sample consisted of blood. These receptors were collected from a woman younger than 30 in good health. CDR3s include the opening cysteine and the closing phenylalanine or tryptophan. Fields, in order: D gene, J gene, V gene, clone size, CDR3 length, CDR3 DNA, CDR3 protein. The D gene is left open where the match is weak. Size values are once, few and many counts, or a class for expanded clones, and some rows have none.

D gene: TRBD2
J gene: TRBJ2-3
V gene: TRBV5-4
clone size: -
CDR3 length: 17
CDR3 DNA: TGTGCCAGCAGCCCGCCCCTAGCGGGGGGGATGGCAGATACGCAGTATTTT
CDR3 protein: CASSPPLAGGMADTQYF

D gene: -
J gene: TRBJ1-2
V gene: TRBV28
clone size: -
CDR3 length: 14
CDR3 DNA: TGTGCCAGCAGTTTCACAGGGAGGATCTATGGCTGCACCTTC
CDR3 protein: CASSFTGRIYGCTF

D gene: -
J gene: TRBJ2-3
V gene: TRBV6-6
clone size: once
CDR3 length: 15
CDR3 DNA: TGTGCCAGCAGAATGACCGGGACCTTCGCCGATACGCAGTATTTT
CDR3 protein: CASRMTGTFADTQYF

D gene: -
J gene: TRBJ2-5
V gene: TRBV18
clone size: few
CDR3 length: 13
CDR3 DNA: TGTGCCAGCTCCCACCGGGACCAAGAGACCCAGTACTTC
CDR3 protein: CASSHRDQETQYF

D gene: -
J gene: TRBJ2-5
V gene: TRBV20-1
clone size: many
CDR3 length: 11
CDR3 DNA: TGCAGTGCTAGAGAAAGGGAGACCCAGTACTTC
CDR3 protein: CSARERETQYF

D gene: TRBD2
J gene: TRBJ2-3
V gene: TRBV2
clone size: -
CDR3 length: 18
CDR3 DNA: TGTGCCCCCATCGGGACTAGCGGGCCGCACGGCGCCACAGATACGCAGTATTTT
CDR3 protein: CAPIGTSGPHGATDTQYF

D gene: -
J gene: TRBJ1-1
V gene: TRBV12-3/TRBV12-4
clone size: -
CDR3 length: 16
CDR3 DNA: TGTGCCAGCAGTACCCGCGGGGGGGGTATGAACACTGAAGCTTTCTTT
CDR3 protein: CASSTRGGGMNTEAFF

D gene: -
J gene: TRBJ1-5
V gene: TRBV10-3
clone size: -
CDR3 length: 16
CDR3 DNA: TGTGCCACCCGCGATGCCGGAAGAGCTCTCAATCAGCCCCAGCATTTT
CDR3 protein: CATRDAGRALNQPQHF

D gene: -
J gene: TRBJ2-5
V gene: TRBV27
clone size: -
CDR3 length: 14
CDR3 DNA: TGTGCCAGCAGTCAGAGGGGAATATCGGAGACCCAGTACTTC
CDR3 protein: CASSQRGISETQYF

D gene: TRBD2
J gene: TRBJ2-1
V gene: TRBV12-3/TRBV12-4
clone size: -
CDR3 length: 15
CDR3 DNA: TGTGCCAGCAGTTTCGGGGCGGGAGGGTCCAAGGAGCAGTTCTTC
CDR3 protein: CASSFGAGGSKEQFF